A single sample is the source of the 27 T cell receptor beta chains below, sequenced in a study of molecular identifiers for immune sequencing clone quantification (dated 2018 in TCRdb). The library was built by means of PCR. The instrument was a NextSeq 500. TCRdb reprocessing: public reads trimmed at Q25 with fastp, clones called with MiXCR, in-frame beta chains kept. One record per CDR3 amino acid sequence lists the most common genes and DNA. This sample lists about 98,000 distinct CDR3 sequences; 30% to 45% were detected once. About a tenth of the sample belongs to the ten largest clones. The specimen was naive CD8+ T cells from blood, with Jurkat cell RNA spiked in. Read against the paper, the sample's cell subset or site label means: FACS-sorted CD8+CD4-CCR7+CD45RA+ naive T cells. These receptors originate from a human donor in good health. Some libraries in this study had Jurkat cell RNA spiked in.

The J gene is TRBJ1-5, the V gene TRBV27; 8 nucleotides match TRBD1. Germline V lookup: CDR1 MNHEY, CDR2 SMNVEV (reference sequence). V gave up 6 bases and J gave up 6 bases; unmatched junction bases: 7. This CDR3 has 14 amino acids. Here the CDR3 reads CASSAGRGLQPQHF. CDR3 DNA sequence: TGTGCCAGCAGCGCGGGCAGGGGGCTTCAGCCCCAGCATTTT.

The genes are TRBV5-4 and TRBJ1-5; TRBD1 matches 10 bases. Germline V gene data show CDR1 as SGHNT and CDR2 as YYREEE (reference sequence). The CDR3 runs to 16 residues. The J segment lost 2 bases and the V segment lost 4 bases, leaving 6 bases of the junction unmatched. In nucleotides, the CDR3 is TGTGCCAGCAGCCTGACAGGGGGCAGAGGCAATCAGCCCCAGCATTTT. Its translation is CASSLTGGRGNQPQHF. Full variable domain (outside the CDR3, taken from reference TRBV5-4 and TRBJ1-5): ETGVTQSPTHLIKTRGQQVTLRCSSQSGHNTVSWYQQALGQGPQFIFQYYREEENGRGNFPPRFSGLQFPNYSSELNVNALELDDSALYLCASSLTGGRGNQPQHFGDGTRLSIL.

The rearrangement joins TRBV4-3 to TRBJ2-3; the D gene is possibly TRBD2 (6 bases). Deletions cut 4 bases from V and 9 bases from J, with 26 bases between. This CDR3 region has 17 residues. Germline-derived CDR1 and CDR2 are LGHNA and YSLEER. CDR3 in amino acids: CASSPSGVTGEVETQYF. The CDR3 DNA follows: TGCGCCAGCAGCCCATCTGGGGTTACGGGAGAGGTGGAAACGCAGTATTTT.

The rearrangement uses TRBV19 and TRBJ2-7, with D possibly being TRBD1 or TRBD2 (5 bases each). The V gene lost 2 bases and the J gene lost 3 bases, with 11 bases spanning the gap. The length of the CDR3 is 14 residues. Germline CDR1 and CDR2: LNHDA and SQIVND (reference sequence). CDR3 nucleotide sequence: TGTGCCAGTAGTATATGGGGACGGAACTACGAGCAGTACTTC. It encodes CASSIWGRNYEQYF.

This clonotype has only a few counts. This chain connects TRBV4-3 to TRBJ2-7, with a possible D match to TRBD2 (6 bases). Germline CDR1 is LGHNA and CDR2 is YSLEER. The CDR3 contains 15 residues. V was clipped by 4 bases and J by 6 bases, with 19 bases between them. In nucleotides, the CDR3 is TGCGCCAGCAGCCCCCCCGCCCCCAGACTAGGCGAGCAGTACTTC. Its translation is CASSPPAPRLGEQYF.

This clonotype was detected only a few times. The CDR3 region is CASSLGQAEAEAFF. The CDR3, as DNA: TGTGCCAGCAGCCTAGGACAGGCTGAGGCTGAAGCTTTCTTT. The chain links TRBV5-6 to TRBJ1-1, with 7 bases lining up with TRBD1. The CDR3 length is 14 residues. Germline V gives CDR1 SGHDT, CDR2 YYEEEE. J gave up 6 bases and V 4 bases, and 9 bases lay outside the gene matches.

The CDR3 is CASSPGNGYEQFF. The CDR3 DNA follows: TGCGCCAGCAGCCCGGGGAATGGGTATGAGCAGTTCTTC. The rearrangement links TRBV4-3 to TRBJ2-1; possible D gene TRBD2, 5 bases. Germline V gives CDR1 LGHNA, CDR2 YSLEER. Trimming removed 4 bases from V and 8 bases from J, with 12 bases in between. The CDR3 covers 13 residues.

Only a few counts were recorded for this clonotype. This chain links TRBV7-9 with TRBJ2-7; D is uncertain. V was pared by 5 bases and J by 6 bases, with 17 bases between. This CDR3 is 14 amino acids long. Per germline, CDR1 SEHNR and CDR2 FQNEAQ (reference sequence). As DNA, the CDR3 is TGTGCCAGCAGCCCGAACCTGAGTGGGCCCGAGCAGTACTTC. Protein: CASSPNLSGPEQYF.

This clonotype was recorded many times. The V and J genes are TRBV7-2 and TRBJ2-3, with D unresolved. Trimming took off 4 bases at V and 0 bases at J, with 17 bases between the two ends. Per germline, CDR1 SGHTA and CDR2 FQGNSA. The CDR3 has 17 amino acids. CDR3 in amino acids: CASSSTPTFTSTDTQYF. In nucleotides, the CDR3 is TGTGCCAGCAGCTCCACCCCGACATTTACTAGCACAGATACGCAGTATTTT.

This clonotype was observed at least ten times. This chain connects TRBV7-8 to TRBJ2-4; D unclear. Germline V CDR1 and CDR2: SGHVS, FQNEAQ. Trimming cost V 1 base and J 0 bases, with 16 bases left between them. The CDR3 runs to 18 residues. The CDR3 loop is CASSLDIPMGIAKNIQYF. DNA of the CDR3: TGTGCCAGCAGCTTAGACATTCCCATGGGAATAGCCAAAAACATTCAGTACTTC.

This clonotype was seen ten or more times. This sequence joins TRBV28 and TRBJ2-2, with TRBD1 matching over 7 bases. J lost 0 bases, V lost 6 bases, and 4 bases had no gene match. The CDR3 contains 15 residues. Germline CDR1 reads MDHEN; CDR2 reads SYDVKM. The CDR3 loop is CASRYGTANTGELFF. The CDR3 nucleotides read TGTGCCAGCAGGTACGGGACAGCGAACACCGGGGAGCTGTTTTTT. The entire variable domain, with the rest obtained from reference TRBV28 and TRBJ2-2, is as follows: DVKVTQSSRYLVKRTGEKVFLECVQDMDHENMFWYRQDPGLGLRLIYFSYDVKMKEKGDIPEGYSVSREKKERFSLILESASTNQTSMYLCASRYGTANTGELFFGEGSRLTVL.

This chain connects TRBV13 to TRBJ2-1; 8 nucleotides line up with TRBD2. The V gene end was trimmed by 5 bases and the J gene end by 10 bases; junction bases not matched to a gene: 10. The CDR3 has 14 amino acids. The germline V gene has CDR1 PRHDT and CDR2 FYEKMQ (reference sequence). CDR3 nucleotides: TGTGCCAGCAGCCCTGGGACTAGTTTCCAAGAGCAGTTCTTC. Amino acid sequence: CASSPGTSFQEQFF.

Regarding this clonotype: Since the CDR3 does not end with the conserved phenylalanine or tryptophan, this likely comes from a read error. The chain is built from TRBV20-1 and TRBJ2-7; D is uncertain. Germline V gene data show CDR1 as DFQATT and CDR2 as SNEGSKA (reference sequence). There are 13 residues in the CDR3. Written as DNA, the CDR3 is TGCAGTGCTAGTATACCAGCATCCTACGTGCAGTACATC. Translating it yields CSASIPASYVQYI.

The chain is built from TRBV4-1 and TRBJ2-3; D not certain. Germline assignment: CDR1 MGHRA and CDR2 YSYEKL. CDR3 length: 14 residues. V lost 0 bases, J lost 9 bases, and 13 bases lay in between. In DNA form, the CDR3 reads TGCGCCAGCAGCCAAGATAACGTGGGTTGGACGCAGTATTTT. Its translation is CASSQDNVGWTQYF.

This clonotype was found a few times. The chain recombines TRBV20-1 with TRBJ2-2; D not resolved. Between the trimmed V and J ends, which lost 4 bases and 6 bases, there was a span of 15 bases. The CDR3 totals 14 residues. Germline CDR1 and CDR2: DFQATT and SNEGSKA (reference sequence). The CDR3 spells CSANYLTHAGELFF. The CDR3 nucleotides read TGCAGTGCTAACTACCTCACCCATGCCGGGGAGCTGTTTTTT.

This clonotype appeared a few times. This chain links TRBV18 with TRBJ2-3; D could derive from TRBD1 or TRBD2 (6 bases each). The CDR3 contains 16 residues. CDR1 KGHSH and CDR2 LQKENI come from the germline V gene. Trimming removed 3 bases at V and 2 bases at J, with 15 bases between. The CDR3 reads CASSPKGGRNTDTQYF. The CDR3 bases are TGTGCCAGCTCACCGAAGGGGGGCCGGAACACAGATACGCAGTATTTT.

This clonotype was counted many times. The chain is built from TRBV5-1 and TRBJ1-5; D not certain. Trimming removed 4 bases from V and 5 bases from J, with 16 bases in between. The CDR3 totals 15 residues. The germline V gene encodes CDR1 SGHRS and CDR2 YFSETQ. The chain's CDR3 is CASSQLSGGDQPQHF. The DNA of the CDR3 is TGCGCCAGCAGCCAGTTATCGGGTGGGGATCAGCCCCAGCATTTT.

As for this clonotype: A much larger clone differs from this one at a single base, so this may be a read error. Likely a read error: the CDR3 ends without its conserved phenylalanine or tryptophan. V gene TRBV7-2 combines with J gene TRBJ1-1; D unresolved. In germline, CDR1 is SGHTA, CDR2 FQGNSA. With 4 bases removed from V and 5 bases from J, the gap between germline ends came to 8 bases. The CDR3 sequence is 12 residues long. The CDR3 reads CASSSRWTEAFI. CDR3 DNA sequence: TGTGCCAGCAGCTCCCGGTGGACTGAAGCTTTCATT.

This clonotype was counted many times. The chain uses TRBV25-1 and TRBJ2-7; D not resolved. Trimming removed 2 bases from V and 0 bases from J, with 14 bases in between. This CDR3 contains 16 residues. CDR1 and CDR2 (germline): MGHDK, SYGVNS. The CDR3 DNA reads TGTGCCAGCAGTGAAATACGCGGCCGTTACTCCTACGAGCAGTACTTC. As protein: CASSEIRGRYSYEQYF.

V gene TRBV27 combines with J gene TRBJ1-4, with 9 bases aligning to TRBD1. Per the germline V gene, CDR1 is MNHEY and CDR2 is SMNVEV (reference sequence). With 10 bases clipped from V and 2 bases from J, the junction kept 5 bases outside the gene matches. The CDR3 is 14 residues long. Here the CDR3 reads CATRTGATNEKLFF. As DNA, the CDR3 is TGTGCCACTCGGACAGGGGCCACTAATGAAAAACTGTTTTTT.

This clonotype has at least ten counts. This chain connects TRBV28 to TRBJ2-5, with 10 bases fitting TRBD2. CDR3 length: 15 amino acids. V trimming: 5 bases; J trimming: 4 bases; junction bases outside the gene matches: 7. Looked up from germline, CDR1 is MDHEN and CDR2 is SYDVKM. CDR3 sequence: CASSLSGRAPETQYF. CDR3 bases: TGTGCCAGCAGTCTGAGCGGGAGGGCCCCAGAGACCCAGTACTTC.

J is TRBJ2-6 and V is TRBV9; D call uncertain. Germline loops: CDR1 SGDLS, CDR2 YYNGEE. V lost 0 bases and J lost 0, with 7 bases in between. There are 16 residues in the CDR3. The CDR3 coding sequence is TGTGCCAGCAGCGTAGCCTTTCCCTCTGGGGCCAACGTCCTGACTTTC. Residues: CASSVAFPSGANVLTF. Together with reference TRBV9 and TRBJ2-6, the CDR3 gives the full variable domain: DSGVTQTPKHLITATGQRVTLRCSPRSGDLSVYWYQQSLDQGLQFLIQYYNGEERAKGNILERFSAQQFPDLHSELNLSSLELGDSALYFCASSVAFPSGANVLTFGAGSRLTVL.

This clonotype was seen only a few times. This chain links TRBV29-1 with TRBJ2-7; tentatively, D is TRBD2 (7 bases). Germline V gene sequence: CDR1 SQVTM, CDR2 ANQGSEA. This CDR3 has 14 amino acids. V was cut by 1 base and J by 4 bases, with 14 bases left in between. CDR3 region: CSVEGGGVIYEQYF. CDR3 sequence (DNA): TGCAGCGTTGAAGGCGGGGGCGTCATATACGAGCAGTACTTC.

This chain joins TRBV6-5 and TRBJ2-5; D may correspond to TRBD1 or TRBD2 (6 bases each). Trimming took off 0 bases at V and 4 bases at J, with 15 bases between the two ends. Germline V gene data show CDR1 as MNHEY and CDR2 as SVGAGI. The CDR3 spans 16 residues. CDR3 region: CASSYSSTGARETQYF. The DNA for the CDR3 is TGTGCCAGCAGTTACTCGAGTACGGGGGCTCGAGAGACCCAGTACTTC.

Concerning this clonotype: Possible read error: a much larger clone is one base away. The gene calls are TRBV28 and TRBJ1-2, with a tentative D call TRBD1 (5 bases). With 6 bases removed from V and 4 bases from J, the gap between germline ends came to 15 bases. Germline CDR1 MDHEN, CDR2 SYDVKM. The CDR3 runs to 14 residues. The CDR3 spells CASRFEDISYGYTF. CDR3 DNA sequence: TGTGCCAGCAGGTTCGAGGACATAAGCTATGGCTACACCTTC.

Concerning this clonotype: A junction end diverges from the germline sequence, so it may reflect a read error. The V and J genes are TRBV7-9 and TRBJ2-1, with 7 nucleotides matching TRBD2. The CDR3 is 15 amino acids. CDR1 and CDR2 (germline): SEHNR, FQNEAQ (reference sequence). CDR3 protein: CAGSYQKRGPGEQFF. CDR3 in DNA: TGTGCCGGCAGCTATCAAAAGCGGGGCCCAGGTGAGCAGTTCTTC. The full variable domain, rest sourced from reference TRBV7-9 and TRBJ2-1, is DTGVSQNPRHKITKRGQNVTFRCDPISEHNRLYWYRQTLGQGPEFLTYFQNEAQLEKSRLLSDRFSAERPKGSFSTLEIQRTEQGDSAMYLCAGSYQKRGPGEQFFGPGTRLTVL.

V is TRBV12-3 or TRBV12-4 and J is TRBJ1-6; D remains ambiguous. The CDR3 loop spans 13 amino acids. V lost 3 bases and J lost 5, with 5 bases in between. The CDR3 sequence is CASSLADNSPLHF. CDR3 DNA sequence: TGTGCCAGCAGTTTGGCAGATAATTCACCCCTCCACTTT.